Listed here are 8 T cell receptor beta chains from one sample, sequenced in a study of cytomegalovirus exposure and HLA in healthy donors. The PCR ran on 60 Vbeta and 13 Jbeta primers. The repertoire was sequenced with immunoSEQ multiplex PCR; TCRdb's copy has only in-frame clones and lacks some. This sample's table has 93,000 or so clones. Sequencing was performed on PBMCs. These receptors originate from a man between 35 and 55 years old in good health and CMV-seronegative.

V gene TRBV5-1 combines with J gene TRBJ2-1; possible D gene TRBD1, 5 bases. The germline gives CDR1 SGHRS, CDR2 YFSETQ. Deletions cut 0 bases from V and 1 base from J, with 8 bases between. CDR3 size: 15 residues. This chain's CDR3 is CASSLGQGSYNEQFF. DNA for the CDR3: TGCGCCAGCAGCTTGGGGCAGGGATCCTACAATGAGCAGTTCTTC.

The gene calls are TRBV14 and TRBJ1-4, with D tentatively TRBD1 (5 bases). There are 15 residues in the CDR3. The V end lost 0 bases, the J end lost 8 bases, and 13 bases lay between the germline ends. Germline CDR1 SGHDN, CDR2 FVKESK. CDR3 in amino acids: CASSQEGQAREKLFF. The CDR3 DNA is TGTGCCAGCAGCCAAGAGGGGCAGGCCCGCGAAAAACTGTTTTTT.

The gene calls are TRBV6-1 and TRBJ2-7; D might be TRBD2 (6 bases). There are 14 residues in the CDR3. Trimming shortened V by 4 bases and J by 0 bases, and 10 bases separated the two germline ends. Germline values: CDR1 MNHNS, CDR2 SASEGT. DNA of the CDR3: TGTGCCAGCAGTGGGGACTTCAGCTCCTACGAGCAGTACTTC. The encoded protein is CASSGDFSSYEQYF.

The gene calls are TRBV7-8 and TRBJ1-1; D is ambiguous. There are 16 residues in the CDR3. Germline V gene sequence: CDR1 SGHVS, CDR2 FQNEAQ. Trimming took off 5 bases at V and 0 bases at J, with 16 bases between the two ends. The chain's CDR3 is CASSPREGGLNTEAFF. DNA for the CDR3: TGTGCCAGCAGCCCCAGAGAGGGTGGGCTGAACACTGAAGCTTTCTTT. Looking up the rest from reference TRBV7-8 and TRBJ1-1 gives the full variable domain: GAGVSQSPRYKVAKRGQDVALRCDPISGHVSLFWYQQALGQGPEFLTYFQNEAQLDKSGLPSDRFFAERPEGSVSTLKIQRTQQEDSAVYLCASSPREGGLNTEAFFGQGTRLTVV.

The V gene is TRBV5-5, the J gene TRBJ1-2, with 10 bases lining up with TRBD1. The CDR3 has 15 amino acids. Germline CDR1 SGHKS, CDR2 YYEKEE (reference sequence). The V and J ends lost 0 bases and 7 bases, in that order; junction bases with no gene match: 6. CDR3: CASSLEDRGQGGYTF. CDR3 nucleotides: TGTGCCAGCAGCTTGGAAGACAGGGGGCAGGGTGGCTACACCTTC.

This sequence joins TRBV7-7 and TRBJ2-2, with 12 bases matching TRBD2. The CDR3 sequence is 16 residues long. CDR1 SSHAT and CDR2 FNYEAQ come from the germline V gene (reference sequence). V lost 5 bases and J lost 0; bases outside the gene matches: 1. CDR3 DNA sequence: TGTGCCAGCAGCCGGACTAGCGGGACGAACACCGGGGAGCTGTTTTTT. Protein product: CASSRTSGTNTGELFF.

CDR3 nucleotides: TGTGCCAGCAGCCCCGACCTAGCACCTCGTACTGAAGCTTTCTTT. It encodes CASSPDLAPRTEAFF. The chain joins TRBV7-2 to TRBJ1-1; D is unresolved. V lost 5 bases, J lost 5 bases, and 18 bases lay in between. The germline V gene encodes CDR1 SGHTA and CDR2 FQGNSA. The CDR3 loop spans 15 amino acids.

The chain couples TRBV6-6 to TRBJ1-5; tentative D call: TRBD1 (5 bases). Germline assignment: CDR1 MNHNY and CDR2 SVGAGI (reference sequence). Trimming left V 8 bases short and J 3 bases short, with 17 bases between. This CDR3 comprises 15 residues. The CDR3 nucleotides are TGTGCCAGCCACCGCCGCGACAGAGACAATCAGCCCCAGCATTTT. It specifies CASHRRDRDNQPQHF.